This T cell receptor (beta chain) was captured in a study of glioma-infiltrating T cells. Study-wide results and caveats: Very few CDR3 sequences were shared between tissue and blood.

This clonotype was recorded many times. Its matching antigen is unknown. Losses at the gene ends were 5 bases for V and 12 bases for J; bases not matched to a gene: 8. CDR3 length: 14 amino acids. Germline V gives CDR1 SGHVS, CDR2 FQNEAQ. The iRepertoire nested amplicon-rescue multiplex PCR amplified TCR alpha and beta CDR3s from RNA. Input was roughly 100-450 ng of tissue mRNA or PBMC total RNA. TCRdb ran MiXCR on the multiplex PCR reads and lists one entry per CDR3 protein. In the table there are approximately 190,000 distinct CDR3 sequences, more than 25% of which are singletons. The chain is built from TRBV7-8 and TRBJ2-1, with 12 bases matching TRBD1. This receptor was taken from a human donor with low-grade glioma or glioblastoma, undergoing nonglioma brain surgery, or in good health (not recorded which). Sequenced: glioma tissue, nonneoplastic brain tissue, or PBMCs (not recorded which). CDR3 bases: TGTGCCAGCAGCCCGGGACAGGGGGCTGTAGGGCAGTTCTTC. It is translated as CASSPGQGAVGQFF.